This T cell receptor (beta chain) was recorded in a study of blood T cells in healthy people across ages. A second PCR of about 6 to 11 cycles used a sample-barcoded 5' primer and a J-beta primer mix. Every cDNA molecule carried a tag from a template-switch adaptor bearing 12 random nucleotides. TCRdb re-called the 5' RACE reads with MiXCR, one entry per CDR3 protein. The sample has some 780,000 distinct CDR3 sequences; about 61% are singletons. Turning to this clonotype: Its antigen is still unknown.

Study conclusions and caveats: One million T cells yielded diversity estimates that were considered underestimates. Naive CD4+ cells and diversity were both higher in long-lived donors than in aged donors.

CDR1 is LGHDT and CDR2 is YNNKEL in the germline V gene (reference sequence). This CDR3 is 12 amino acids long. V was trimmed by 4 bases and J by 9 bases, leaving 10 bases between them. Sequenced material: blood. The clonotype comes from a man aged 35 to 55 in good health. The gene calls are TRBV3-1 and TRBJ2-1; D might be TRBD2 (5 bases). The CDR3 reads CASSPTSFEQFF. CDR3 in DNA: TGTGCCAGCAGCCCAACTAGTTTTGAGCAGTTCTTC.